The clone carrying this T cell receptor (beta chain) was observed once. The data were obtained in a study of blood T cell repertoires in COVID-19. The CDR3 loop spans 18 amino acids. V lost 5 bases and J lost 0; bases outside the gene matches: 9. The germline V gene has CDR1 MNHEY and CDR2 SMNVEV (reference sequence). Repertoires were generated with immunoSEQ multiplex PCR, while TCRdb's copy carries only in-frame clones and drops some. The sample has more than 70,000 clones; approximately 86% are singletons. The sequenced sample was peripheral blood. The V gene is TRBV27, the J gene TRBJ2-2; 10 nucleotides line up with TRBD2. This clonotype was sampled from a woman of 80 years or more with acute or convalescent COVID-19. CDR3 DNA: TGTGCCAGCAGTCCCCTACTAGCGGGGTACTCGAACACCGGGGAGCTGTTTTTT. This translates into CASSPLLAGYSNTGELFF.